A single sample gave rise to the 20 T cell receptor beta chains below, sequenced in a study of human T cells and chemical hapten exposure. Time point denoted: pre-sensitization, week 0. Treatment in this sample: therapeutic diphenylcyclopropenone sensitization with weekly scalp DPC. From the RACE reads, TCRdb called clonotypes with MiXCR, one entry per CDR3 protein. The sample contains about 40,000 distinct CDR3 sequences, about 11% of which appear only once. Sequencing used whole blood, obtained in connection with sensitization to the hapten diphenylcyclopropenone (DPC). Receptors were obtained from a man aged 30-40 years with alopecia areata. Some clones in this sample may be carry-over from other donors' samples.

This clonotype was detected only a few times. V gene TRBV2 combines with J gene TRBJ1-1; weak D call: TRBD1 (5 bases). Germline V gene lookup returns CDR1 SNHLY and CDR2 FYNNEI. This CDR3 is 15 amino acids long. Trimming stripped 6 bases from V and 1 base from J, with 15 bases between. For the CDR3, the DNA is TGTGCCAGCAGGGCCCGGACGGGGGGGAACACTGAAGCTTTCTTT. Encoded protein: CASRARTGGNTEAFF.

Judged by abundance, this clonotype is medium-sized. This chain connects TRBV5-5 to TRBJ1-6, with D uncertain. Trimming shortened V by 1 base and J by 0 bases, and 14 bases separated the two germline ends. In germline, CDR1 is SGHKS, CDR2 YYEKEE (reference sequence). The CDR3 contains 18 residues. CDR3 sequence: CASSLYEGGSSYNSPLHF. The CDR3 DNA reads TGTGCCAGCAGCTTGTACGAGGGCGGGAGCTCCTATAATTCACCCCTCCACTTT.

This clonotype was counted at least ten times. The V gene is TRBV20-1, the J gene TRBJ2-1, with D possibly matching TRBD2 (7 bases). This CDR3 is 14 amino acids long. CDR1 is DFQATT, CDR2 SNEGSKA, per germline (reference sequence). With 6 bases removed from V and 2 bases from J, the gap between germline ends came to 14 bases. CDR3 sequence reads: CSATPGGPYNEQFF. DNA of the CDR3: TGCAGTGCGACTCCGGGGGGCCCCTACAATGAGCAGTTCTTC.

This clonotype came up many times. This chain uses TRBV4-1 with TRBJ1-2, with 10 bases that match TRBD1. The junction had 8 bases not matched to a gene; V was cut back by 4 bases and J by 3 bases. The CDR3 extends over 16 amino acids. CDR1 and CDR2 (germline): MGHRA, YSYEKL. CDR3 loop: CASSPGQGPSYYGYTF. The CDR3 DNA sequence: TGCGCCAGCAGCCCGGGACAGGGGCCTTCCTACTATGGCTACACCTTC.

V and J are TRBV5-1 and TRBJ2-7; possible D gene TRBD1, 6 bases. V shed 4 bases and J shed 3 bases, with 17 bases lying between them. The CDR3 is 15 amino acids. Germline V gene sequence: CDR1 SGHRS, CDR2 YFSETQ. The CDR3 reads CASSPAGVADYEQYF. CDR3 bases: TGCGCCAGCAGCCCAGCAGGGGTGGCTGACTACGAGCAGTACTTC.

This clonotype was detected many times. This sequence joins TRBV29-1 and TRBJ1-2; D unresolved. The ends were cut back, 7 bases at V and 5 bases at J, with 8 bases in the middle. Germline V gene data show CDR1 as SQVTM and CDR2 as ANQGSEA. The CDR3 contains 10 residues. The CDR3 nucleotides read TGCAGCGCTGAGAGTTATGGCTACACCTTC. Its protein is CSAESYGYTF.

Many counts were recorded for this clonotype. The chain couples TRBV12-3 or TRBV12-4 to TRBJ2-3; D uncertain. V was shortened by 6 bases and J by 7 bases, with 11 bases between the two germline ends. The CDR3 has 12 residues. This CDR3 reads CASSHAIHTQYF. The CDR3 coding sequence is TGTGCCAGCAGCCACGCCATACATACGCAGTATTTT.

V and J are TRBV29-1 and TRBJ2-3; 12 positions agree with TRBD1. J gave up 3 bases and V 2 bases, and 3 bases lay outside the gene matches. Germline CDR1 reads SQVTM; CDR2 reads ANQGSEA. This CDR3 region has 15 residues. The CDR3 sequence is CSVERGQGATDTQYF. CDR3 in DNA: TGCAGCGTTGAAAGGGGACAGGGGGCAACAGATACGCAGTATTTT.

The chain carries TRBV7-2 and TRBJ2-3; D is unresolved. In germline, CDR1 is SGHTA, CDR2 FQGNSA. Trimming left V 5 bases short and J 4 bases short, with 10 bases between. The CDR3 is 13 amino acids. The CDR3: CASSALVADTQYF. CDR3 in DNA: TGTGCCAGCAGCGCTCTAGTCGCAGATACGCAGTATTTT.

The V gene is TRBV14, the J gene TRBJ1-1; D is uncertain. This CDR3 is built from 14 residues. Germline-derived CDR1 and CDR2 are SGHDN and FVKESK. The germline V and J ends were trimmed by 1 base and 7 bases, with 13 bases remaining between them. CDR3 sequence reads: CASSQGMWSSEAFF. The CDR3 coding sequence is TGTGCCAGCAGCCAAGGGATGTGGTCTAGTGAAGCTTTCTTT.

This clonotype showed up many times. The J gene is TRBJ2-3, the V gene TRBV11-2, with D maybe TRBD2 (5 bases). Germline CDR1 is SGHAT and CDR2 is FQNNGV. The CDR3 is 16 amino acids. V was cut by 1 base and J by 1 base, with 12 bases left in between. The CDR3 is CASSLGSGLGTDTQYF. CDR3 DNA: TGTGCCAGCAGCTTAGGGTCCGGACTCGGCACAGATACGCAGTATTTT.

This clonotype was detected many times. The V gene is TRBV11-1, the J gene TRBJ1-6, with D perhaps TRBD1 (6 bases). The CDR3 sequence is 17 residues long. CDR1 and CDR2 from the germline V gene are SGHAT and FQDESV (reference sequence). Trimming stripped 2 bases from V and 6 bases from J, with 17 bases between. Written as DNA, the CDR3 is TGTGCCAGCAGCTTATTTGGACAGACCGATCTTAATTCACCCCTCCACTTT. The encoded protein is CASSLFGQTDLNSPLHF.

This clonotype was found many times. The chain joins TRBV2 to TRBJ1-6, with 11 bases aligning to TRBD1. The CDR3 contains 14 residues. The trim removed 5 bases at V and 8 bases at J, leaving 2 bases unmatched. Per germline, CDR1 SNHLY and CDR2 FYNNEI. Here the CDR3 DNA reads TGTGCCAGCAGTTTGGGACAGGGGGATTCACCCCTCCACTTT. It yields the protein CASSLGQGDSPLHF.

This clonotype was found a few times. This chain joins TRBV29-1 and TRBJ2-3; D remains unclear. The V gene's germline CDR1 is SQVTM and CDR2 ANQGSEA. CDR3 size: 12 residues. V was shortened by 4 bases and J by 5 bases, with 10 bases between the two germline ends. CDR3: CSVVGIEDTQYF. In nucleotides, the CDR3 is TGCAGCGTTGTGGGTATTGAAGATACGCAGTATTTT.

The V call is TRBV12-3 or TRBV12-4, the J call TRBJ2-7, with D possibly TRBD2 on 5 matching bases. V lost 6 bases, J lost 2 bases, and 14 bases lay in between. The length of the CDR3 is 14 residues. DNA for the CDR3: TGTGCCAGCAGCCCAAACCCCGGGACCTACGAGCAGTACGTC. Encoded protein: CASSPNPGTYEQYV.

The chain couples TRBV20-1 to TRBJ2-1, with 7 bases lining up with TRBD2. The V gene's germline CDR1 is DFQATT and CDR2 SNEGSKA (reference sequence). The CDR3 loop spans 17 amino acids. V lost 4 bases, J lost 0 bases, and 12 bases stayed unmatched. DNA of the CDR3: TGCAGTGCTAATCGCGGGGGTGGTCCGAGCTCCTACAATGAGCAGTTCTTC. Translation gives CSANRGGGPSSYNEQFF.

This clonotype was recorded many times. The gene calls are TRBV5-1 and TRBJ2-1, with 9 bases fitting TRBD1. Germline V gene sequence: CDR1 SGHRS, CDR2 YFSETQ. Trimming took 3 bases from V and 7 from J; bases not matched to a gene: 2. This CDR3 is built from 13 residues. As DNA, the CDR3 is TGCGCCAGCAGCTGGGACAGGGTTAATGAGCAGTTCTTC. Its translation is CASSWDRVNEQFF.

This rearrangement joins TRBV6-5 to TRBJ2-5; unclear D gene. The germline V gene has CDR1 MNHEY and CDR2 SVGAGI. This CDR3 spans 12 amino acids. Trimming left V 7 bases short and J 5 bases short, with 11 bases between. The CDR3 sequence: CASTSPTETQYF. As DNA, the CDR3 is TGTGCCAGCACCAGTCCGACCGAGACCCAGTACTTC.

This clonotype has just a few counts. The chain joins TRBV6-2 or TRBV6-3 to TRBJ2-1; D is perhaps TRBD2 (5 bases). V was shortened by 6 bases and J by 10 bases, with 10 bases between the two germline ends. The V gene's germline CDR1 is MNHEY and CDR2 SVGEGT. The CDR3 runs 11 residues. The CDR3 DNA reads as TGTGCCAGCAGCCTTGGGAGCGAGCAGTTCTTC. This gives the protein CASSLGSEQFF.

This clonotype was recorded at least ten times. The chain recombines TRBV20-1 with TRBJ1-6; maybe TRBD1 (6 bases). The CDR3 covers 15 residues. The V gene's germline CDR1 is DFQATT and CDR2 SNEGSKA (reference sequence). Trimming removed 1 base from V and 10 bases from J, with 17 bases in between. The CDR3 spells CSARVLSGVESPLHF. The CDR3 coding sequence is TGCAGTGCTAGAGTCTTATCAGGGGTCGAATCACCCCTCCACTTT.